This TCR beta chain derives from a study of blood T cell repertoires in COVID-19. At the level of the study: The study drew acute and convalescent COVID-19 samples from the United States, Italy and Spain. PBMCs, B-cell-depleted T cells, or T cells provided the cDNA or gDNA that made up the material.

The germline V gene encodes CDR1 SGHVS and CDR2 FQNEAQ. The CDR3 extends over 16 amino acids. V lost 0 bases and J lost 0, with 9 bases in between. Original methodology: The assay estimated nucleated cells by amplifying reference gene primers. The method was immunoSEQ multiplex PCR; TCRdb's version includes in-frame clones alone and lacks a portion of them. From that table come the V and J calls and clone size; the DNA was used to work out D and trimming. The sample has 50,000 to 75,000 clones, approximately 93% seen once. Sequencing was carried out using peripheral blood. This sequence was found in a man between 65 and 80 years old with active COVID-19. The J gene is TRBJ2-1, the V gene TRBV7-8; D is unclear. CDR3: CASSLAGPVSYNEQFF. CDR3 nucleotides: TGTGCCAGCAGCTTAGCGGGCCCCGTCTCCTACAATGAGCAGTTCTTC.